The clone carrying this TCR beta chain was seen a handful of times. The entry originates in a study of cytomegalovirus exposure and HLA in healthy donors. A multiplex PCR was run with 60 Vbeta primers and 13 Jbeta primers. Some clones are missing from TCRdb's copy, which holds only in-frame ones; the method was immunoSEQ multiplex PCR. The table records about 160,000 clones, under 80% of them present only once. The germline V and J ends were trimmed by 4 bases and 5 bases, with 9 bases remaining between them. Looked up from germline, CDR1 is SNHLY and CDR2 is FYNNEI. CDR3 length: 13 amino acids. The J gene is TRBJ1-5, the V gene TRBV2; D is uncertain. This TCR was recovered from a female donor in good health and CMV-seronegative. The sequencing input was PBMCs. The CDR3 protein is CASSAQSHQPQHF. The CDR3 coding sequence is TGTGCCAGCAGTGCACAGAGCCATCAGCCCCAGCATTTT.